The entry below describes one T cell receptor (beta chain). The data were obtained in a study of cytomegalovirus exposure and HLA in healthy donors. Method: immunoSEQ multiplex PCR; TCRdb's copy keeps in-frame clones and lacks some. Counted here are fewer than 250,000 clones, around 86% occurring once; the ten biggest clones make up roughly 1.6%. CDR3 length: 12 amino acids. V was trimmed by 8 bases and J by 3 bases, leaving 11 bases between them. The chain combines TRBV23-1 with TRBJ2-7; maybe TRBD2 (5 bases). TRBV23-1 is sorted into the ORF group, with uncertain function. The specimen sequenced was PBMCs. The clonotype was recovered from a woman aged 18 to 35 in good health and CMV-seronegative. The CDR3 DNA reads TGCGCCAGCTGCAGTGGAGGCTACGAGCAGTACTTC. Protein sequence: CASCSGGYEQYF.